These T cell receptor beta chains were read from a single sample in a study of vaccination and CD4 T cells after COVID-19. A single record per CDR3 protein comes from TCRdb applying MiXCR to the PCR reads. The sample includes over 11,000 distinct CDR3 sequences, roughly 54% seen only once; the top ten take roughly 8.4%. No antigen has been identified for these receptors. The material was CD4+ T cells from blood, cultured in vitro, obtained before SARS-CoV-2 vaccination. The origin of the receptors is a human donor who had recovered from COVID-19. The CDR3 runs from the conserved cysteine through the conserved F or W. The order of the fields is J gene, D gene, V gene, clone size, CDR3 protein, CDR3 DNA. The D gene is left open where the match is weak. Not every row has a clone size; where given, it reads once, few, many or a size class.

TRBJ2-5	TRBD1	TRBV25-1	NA	CASSEPDRVETQYF	TGTGCCAGCAGTGAGCCAGACAGGGTTGAGACCCAGTACTTC
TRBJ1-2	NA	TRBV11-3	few	CASSVVQGRGYTF	TGTGCCAGCAGCGTAGTCCAGGGCAGGGGCTACACCTTC
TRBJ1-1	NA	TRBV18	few	CASSPWGGENTEAFF	TGTGCCAGCTCACCATGGGGCGGAGAGAACACTGAAGCTTTCTTT
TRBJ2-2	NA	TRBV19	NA	CASSAQAVNTGELFF	TGTGCCAGTAGTGCTCAAGCGGTGAACACCGGGGAGCTGTTTTTT
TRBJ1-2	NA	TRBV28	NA	CASSIQRHYGYTF	TGTGCCAGCAGCATACAGAGGCATTATGGCTACACCTTC
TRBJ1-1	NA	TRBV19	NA	CASSIAAGSNTEAFF	TGTGCCAGTAGTATAGCGGCAGGGAGTAACACTGAAGCTTTCTTT
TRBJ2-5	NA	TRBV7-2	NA	CASSFGGLETQYF	TGTGCCAGCAGCTTTGGCGGGCTCGAGACCCAGTACTTC
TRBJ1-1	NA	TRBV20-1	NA	CSAPFQEIMNTEAFF	TGCAGTGCGCCATTCCAGGAGATCATGAACACTGAAGCTTTCTTT
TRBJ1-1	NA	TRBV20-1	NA	CSARDGLGANTEAFF	TGCAGTGCTAGAGATGGGCTTGGGGCGAACACTGAAGCTTTCTTT
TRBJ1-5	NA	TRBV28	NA	CASSPEYQPQHF	TGTGCCAGCAGTCCAGAATATCAGCCCCAGCATTTT
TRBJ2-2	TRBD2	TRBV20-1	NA	CSARGGRAGELFF	TGCAGTGCTAGGGGCGGGAGGGCCGGGGAGCTGTTTTTT
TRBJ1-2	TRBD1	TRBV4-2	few	CASSQPSGTGVGVGGYTF	TGTGCCAGCAGCCAACCTTCCGGGACAGGGGTAGGAGTGGGGGGCTACACCTTC
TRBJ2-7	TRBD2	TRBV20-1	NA	CSAGDRGGVGQYF	TGCAGTGCTGGAGATCGCGGGGGTGTTGGGCAGTACTTC
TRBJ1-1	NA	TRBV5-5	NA	CASSLLAAGAGTEAFF	TGTGCCAGCAGCCTCTTGGCCGCGGGGGCAGGCACTGAGGCTTTCTTT
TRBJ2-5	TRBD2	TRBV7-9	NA	CASSLEASGQETQYF	TGTGCCAGCAGCTTAGAGGCTAGCGGTCAAGAGACCCAGTACTTC
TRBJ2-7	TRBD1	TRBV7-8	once	CASHGTGLSYEQYF	TGTGCCAGCCACGGGACAGGGCTCTCCTACGAGCAGTACTTC
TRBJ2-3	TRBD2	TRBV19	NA	CASSMNLAGSTDTQYF	TGTGCCAGTAGTATGAATCTAGCGGGAAGCACAGATACGCAGTATTTT
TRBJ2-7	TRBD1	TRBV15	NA	CATSRETPGRGLLTYEQYF	TGTGCCACCAGCAGAGAGACACCGGGCAGGGGGCTTTTGACCTACGAGCAGTACTTC
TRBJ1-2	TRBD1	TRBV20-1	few	CSARGAPTRTGNGYTF	TGCAGTGCTAGGGGGGCCCCCACAAGGACAGGGAATGGCTACACCTTC
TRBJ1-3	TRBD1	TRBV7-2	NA	CASSLERTGTGSGNTIYF	TGTGCCAGCAGCTTAGAAAGGACGGGGACAGGCTCTGGAAACACCATATATTTT
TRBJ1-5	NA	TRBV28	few	CASGGGAPQPQHF	TGTGCCAGCGGCGGGGGGGCCCCTCAGCCCCAGCATTTT
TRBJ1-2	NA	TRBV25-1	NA	CASSEIGGAYGYTF	TGTGCCAGCAGTGAAATCGGGGGTGCCTATGGCTACACCTTC
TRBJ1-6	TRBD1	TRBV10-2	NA	CASSARTGDSSYNSPLHF	TGCGCCAGCAGCGCCCGGACAGGGGATTCCTCCTATAATTCACCCCTCCACTTT
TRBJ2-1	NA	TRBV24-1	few	CATSDGAVSYNEQFF	TGTGCCACCAGTGATGGGGCGGTATCCTACAATGAGCAGTTCTTC
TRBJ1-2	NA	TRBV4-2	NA	CASSQERSAGYTF	TGTGCCAGCAGCCAGGAAAGATCGGCCGGCTACACCTTC
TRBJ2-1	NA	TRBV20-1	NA	CSATDRGSVNEQFF	TGCAGTGCTACGGACCGAGGGAGTGTAAATGAGCAGTTCTTC
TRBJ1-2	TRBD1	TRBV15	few	CATSTRMTGQGYTF	TGTGCCACCAGCACCAGAATGACAGGGCAAGGCTACACCTTC
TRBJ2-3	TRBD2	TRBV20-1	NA	CSARDFGGRASDTQYF	TGCAGTGCTAGAGATTTTGGCGGGAGGGCCTCAGATACGCAGTATTTT
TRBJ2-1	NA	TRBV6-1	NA	CASSDWGHYNEQFF	TGCGCCAGCAGTGATTGGGGTCACTACAATGAGCAGTTCTTC
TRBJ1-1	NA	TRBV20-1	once	CSPGDQARYTEAFF	TGCAGTCCCGGGGACCAAGCAAGGTACACTGAAGCTTTCTTT
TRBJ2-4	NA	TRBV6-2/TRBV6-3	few	CASSYSGWVGNIQYF	TGTGCCAGCAGTTACTCGGGCTGGGTCGGAAACATTCAGTACTTC
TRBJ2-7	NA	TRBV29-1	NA	CSVRIAPTYEQYF	TGCAGCGTTCGTATAGCTCCAACCTACGAGCAGTACTTC
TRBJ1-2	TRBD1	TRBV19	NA	CASSNSGTGRNYYGYTF	TGTGCCAGTAGCAACTCCGGGACAGGCAGAAATTACTATGGCTACACCTTC
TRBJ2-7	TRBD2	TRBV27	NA	CASSLGLAGGYYEQYF	TGTGCCAGCAGTTTAGGGCTAGCGGGGGGCTACTACGAGCAGTACTTC
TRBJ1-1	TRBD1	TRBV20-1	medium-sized	CSAPPEQGHNTEAFF	TGCAGTGCCCCCCCAGAACAGGGGCACAACACTGAAGCTTTCTTT
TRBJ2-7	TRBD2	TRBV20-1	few	CSARDGWAGARTYEQYF	TGCAGTGCTAGAGATGGGTGGGCGGGAGCAAGAACCTACGAGCAGTACTTC
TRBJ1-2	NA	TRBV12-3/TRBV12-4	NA	CASRPSRGGDYGYTF	TGTGCCAGCAGGCCCAGCCGTGGAGGGGACTATGGCTACACCTTC
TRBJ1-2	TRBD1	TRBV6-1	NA	CASSLIGQGAGGYTF	TGTGCCAGCAGTCTAATAGGACAGGGGGCGGGTGGCTACACCTTC
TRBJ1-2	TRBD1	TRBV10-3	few	CASTNTGTAETNYGYTF	TGTGCCAGTACTAACACCGGGACAGCGGAAACTAACTATGGCTACACCTTC
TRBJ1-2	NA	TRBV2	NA	CASSEGRGDGYTF	TGTGCCAGCAGTGAAGGCAGGGGCGATGGCTACACCTTC